The present T cell receptor beta chain was sequenced within a study of Graves' ophthalmopathy and Graves' hyperthyroidism. Amplified TCR beta CDR3 regions were obtained using RNA transcripts as template. First-round RT-PCR with HTBI primers preceded a second-round multiplex PCR. One entry per CDR3 protein results from TCRdb running MiXCR on the multiplex PCR reads. The data contain about 57,000 distinct CDR3 sequences, less than 65% of them seen just once; the ten biggest clones take up around 4.5%. The CDR3 runs 11 residues. Germline CDR1 is LGHDT and CDR2 is YNNKEL (reference sequence). Turning to this clonotype: This may be a read error, as it is one base from a much larger clone.

The chain has TRBV3-1 and TRBJ2-7, with a tentative D call TRBD2 (5 bases). The source is an adult woman with Graves' ophthalmopathy. Specimen: peripheral blood. The CDR3 reads CASGQERGQYF. The DNA for the CDR3 is TGTGCCAGCGGCCAAGAACGGGGGCAGTACTTC.